Below are 7 T cell receptor beta chains sequenced from a single sample in a study of control samples from healthy donors and cancer patients (dated by TCRdb to 2020 to 2021). Library generation was performed with the immunoSEQ multiplex PCR assay. What TCRdb holds here is the immuneACCESS table cut down to in-frame rearrangements. Part of the clones is not present; checked against another copy, under half of the missing clones reflect an unresolved V gene, and the others are unexplained. For this sample the table gives tens of thousands of clones, of which around four fifths were detected only once. The ten largest clones take up roughly 21% of the sample. Material for sequencing was PBMCs. All receptors derive from an older woman with lung cancer.

The chain uses TRBV19 and TRBJ1-2; TRBD1 agrees at 9 bases. From germline, CDR1 is LNHDA and CDR2 SQIVND (reference sequence). CDR3 length: 16 amino acids. After removal of 6 bases from V and 5 bases from J, the junction contained 13 bases not matched to a gene. CDR3 sequence (DNA): TGTGCCAGTAGAGGGAAAGTGGACAGGGGTGGTTATGGCTACACCTTC. This sequence encodes CASRGKVDRGGYGYTF.

This sequence joins TRBV6-4 and TRBJ1-4; no firm D call. Germline values: CDR1 MRHNA, CDR2 SNTAGT. The CDR3 sequence is 16 residues long. V lost 0 bases, J lost 0 bases, and 8 bases lay in between. The CDR3 DNA sequence: TGTGCCAGCAGTGACTCCTACACCACAACTAATGAAAAACTGTTTTTT. It encodes CASSDSYTTTNEKLFF.

In its sample, this clone was seen a few times. The chain employs TRBV30 and TRBJ1-2; D unclear. V lost 2 bases and J lost 3, with 10 bases in between. There are 13 residues in the CDR3. The germline CDR1 and CDR2 sequences are GTSNPN and SVGIG (reference sequence). CDR3 sequence: CAWSRVTDYGYTF. CDR3 DNA: TGTGCCTGGAGTAGGGTGACGGACTATGGCTACACCTTC.

The chain carries TRBV5-1 and TRBJ2-5; 7 nucleotides line up with TRBD2. The CDR3 spans 16 residues. Germline-derived CDR1 and CDR2 are SGHRS and YFSETQ. V lost 2 bases, J lost 4 bases, and 11 bases stayed unmatched. CDR3 amino acids: CASSFPPSGMSETQYF. DNA for the CDR3: TGCGCCAGCAGCTTTCCTCCGAGCGGGATGTCAGAGACCCAGTACTTC.

V gene TRBV5-1 combines with J gene TRBJ1-2; 7 positions match TRBD1. Unmatched junction bases numbered 12, after V lost 5 bases and J lost 8 bases. This CDR3 has 14 residues. Germline CDR1 SGHRS, CDR2 YFSETQ. The CDR3 coding sequence is TGCGCCAGCAGTTCGCCGGGACAGCCGGCCGGCTACACCTTC. Residues: CASSSPGQPAGYTF.

Note on this clone: This could be a read error, since a much larger clone is one nucleotide away. Other nucleotide sequences from this sample produce the same CDR3. The chain employs TRBV19 and TRBJ2-5; tentatively, D is TRBD2 (6 bases). In germline, CDR1 is LNHDA, CDR2 SQIVND (reference sequence). Trimming removed 3 bases from V and 4 bases from J, with 9 bases in between. The CDR3 runs 13 residues. The CDR3 region has the DNA TGTGCCAGTAGTATGACTAGTCGAGAGACCCAGTACTTC. Protein: CASSMTSRETQYF.

The chain joins TRBV5-1 to TRBJ1-4, with TRBD1 matching 7 bases. Germline V gives CDR1 SGHRS, CDR2 YFSETQ. Trimming cost V 2 bases and J 4 bases; bases outside gene matches: 5. The CDR3 runs 15 residues. The chain's CDR3 is CASSFGQDFNEKLFF. CDR3 nucleotides: TGCGCCAGCAGCTTCGGACAGGACTTTAATGAAAAACTGTTTTTT.